This is a list of T cell receptor beta chains from one sample in a study of vaccination effects on CD4 cells after COVID-19. Assay used: immunoSEQ multiplex PCR; TCRdb lists only in-frame clones, some missing. The data contain about 50,000 clones, around 80% of them singletons. Their antigens remain unidentified. Specimen: CD4+ T cells from PBMCs cultured without peptide, collected after COVID-19 vaccination. These TCRs come from a human donor who had a prior SARS-CoV-2 infection. Each CDR3 is given without its conserved first and last residue. The order of the fields is clone size, V gene, J gene, CDR3 protein. A clone size is listed for some rows: how often the clone was seen (once, few, many), or a class if it is expanded.

abundance: NA; v_gene: TRBV7-3; j_gene: TRBJ1-1; CDR3aa: ASSVQGNTEAF
abundance: NA; v_gene: TRBV2; j_gene: TRBJ1-6; CDR3aa: ASSEREIGYNSPLH
abundance: NA; v_gene: TRBV2; j_gene: TRBJ2-1; CDR3aa: ASRPGTEYYNEQF
abundance: few; v_gene: TRBV4-2; j_gene: TRBJ1-2; CDR3aa: ASSQEIGDNYGYT
abundance: NA; v_gene: TRBV9; j_gene: TRBJ2-4; CDR3aa: ASSVGGGAENIQY
abundance: once; v_gene: TRBV30; j_gene: TRBJ2-5; CDR3aa: AWSNSGVGETQY
abundance: NA; v_gene: TRBV5-4; j_gene: TRBJ2-3; CDR3aa: ASGLWGTGFADTQY
abundance: few; v_gene: TRBV7-8; j_gene: TRBJ1-5; CDR3aa: ASSQSNQPQH
abundance: NA; v_gene: TRBV28; j_gene: TRBJ2-5; CDR3aa: ASSPGASPRETQY
abundance: NA; v_gene: TRBV15; j_gene: TRBJ2-5; CDR3aa: ATNHRGQVSAWGKETQY
abundance: NA; v_gene: TRBV28; j_gene: TRBJ1-5; CDR3aa: ASSSGGFLLNQPQH
abundance: NA; v_gene: TRBV5-1; j_gene: TRBJ1-1; CDR3aa: ASSLSADPNTEAF
abundance: NA; v_gene: TRBV11-1; j_gene: TRBJ2-2; CDR3aa: ASSFARGAITGELF
abundance: NA; v_gene: TRBV7-2; j_gene: TRBJ2-3; CDR3aa: ASSQRGGVDTQY
abundance: few; v_gene: TRBV5-4; j_gene: TRBJ2-3; CDR3aa: ASTSGLAGGTDTQY
abundance: once; v_gene: TRBV27; j_gene: TRBJ2-2; CDR3aa: ASSPRTGVLTGELF
abundance: NA; v_gene: TRBV28; j_gene: TRBJ2-7; CDR3aa: ASSFNRWAETYEQY
abundance: NA; v_gene: TRBV4-2; j_gene: TRBJ1-4; CDR3aa: ASSQDPLGLDRGGELF
abundance: NA; v_gene: TRBV7-9; j_gene: TRBJ2-7; CDR3aa: ASRAGTETTYEQY
abundance: NA; v_gene: TRBV2; j_gene: TRBJ2-2; CDR3aa: ASSVLGGGNTGELF
abundance: NA; v_gene: TRBV5-6; j_gene: TRBJ2-6; CDR3aa: ASSHFQYGANVLT
abundance: once; v_gene: TRBV15; j_gene: TRBJ2-7; CDR3aa: ATSGDRGLGEQY
abundance: NA; v_gene: TRBV24-1; j_gene: TRBJ2-3; CDR3aa: ATSDELRVGVDTQY
abundance: NA; v_gene: TRBV5-6; j_gene: TRBJ2-7; CDR3aa: ASSPGLAGYEQY
abundance: few; v_gene: TRBV4-2; j_gene: TRBJ2-1; CDR3aa: ASSQDPGSGRNEQF
abundance: NA; v_gene: TRBV4-2; j_gene: TRBJ2-3; CDR3aa: ASSHLGTSLADTQY
abundance: NA; v_gene: TRBV15; j_gene: TRBJ1-3; CDR3aa: ATSFGTSGNTIY
abundance: NA; v_gene: TRBV30; j_gene: TRBJ2-3; CDR3aa: AWSAGGGADTQY
abundance: NA; v_gene: TRBV2; j_gene: TRBJ1-2; CDR3aa: ASSQGARIGYT
abundance: NA; v_gene: TRBV7-2; j_gene: TRBJ2-5; CDR3aa: ASSFTAAGGETQY
abundance: NA; v_gene: TRBV5-4; j_gene: TRBJ2-3; CDR3aa: ASSLSGHRDTQY
abundance: NA; v_gene: TRBV3-1/TRBV3-2; j_gene: TRBJ2-3; CDR3aa: ASSQDGRLAGADTQY
abundance: NA; v_gene: TRBV5-4; j_gene: TRBJ2-2; CDR3aa: ASSFGRGDNTGELF
abundance: NA; v_gene: TRBV10-3; j_gene: TRBJ2-5; CDR3aa: AISDKPQETQY
abundance: NA; v_gene: TRBV9; j_gene: TRBJ2-1; CDR3aa: ASSVGGQAYNEQF
abundance: few; v_gene: TRBV9; j_gene: TRBJ2-7; CDR3aa: ASSPPSASVYEQY
abundance: once; v_gene: TRBV18; j_gene: TRBJ1-6; CDR3aa: ASSPSRSSYNSPLH
abundance: NA; v_gene: TRBV24-1; j_gene: TRBJ2-1; CDR3aa: ATSGSGDEQF
abundance: NA; v_gene: TRBV4-3; j_gene: TRBJ2-1; CDR3aa: ASSQVRGNNEQF
abundance: few; v_gene: TRBV19; j_gene: TRBJ1-1; CDR3aa: ASSPHPGLTNTEAF
abundance: NA; v_gene: TRBV5-1; j_gene: TRBJ1-1; CDR3aa: ASSLVVNTEAF
abundance: once; v_gene: TRBV6-2/TRBV6-3; j_gene: TRBJ2-3; CDR3aa: ASRPGLGREDTQY
abundance: few; v_gene: TRBV2; j_gene: TRBJ1-1; CDR3aa: ASSAGQGFAEAF
abundance: NA; v_gene: TRBV2; j_gene: TRBJ1-2; CDR3aa: ASRAEDNYGYT
abundance: NA; v_gene: TRBV5-6; j_gene: TRBJ2-3; CDR3aa: ASSSDYGADTQY
abundance: NA; v_gene: TRBV19; j_gene: TRBJ1-3; CDR3aa: ASVGDSGNTIY
abundance: NA; v_gene: TRBV25-1; j_gene: TRBJ2-6; CDR3aa: ASGTGSSGANVLT
abundance: NA; v_gene: TRBV7-9; j_gene: TRBJ1-2; CDR3aa: ASSRNVGGARVLPT
abundance: NA; v_gene: TRBV7-3; j_gene: TRBJ1-1; CDR3aa: ASSLNPGNTEAF
abundance: once; v_gene: TRBV28; j_gene: TRBJ2-2; CDR3aa: ASSFHARQINTGELF
abundance: NA; v_gene: TRBV20-1; j_gene: TRBJ2-3; CDR3aa: SAVRLATQY
abundance: NA; v_gene: TRBV5-4; j_gene: TRBJ2-1; CDR3aa: ASSMGLAGRNEQF
abundance: NA; v_gene: TRBV21-1; j_gene: TRBJ2-1; CDR3aa: ASSKKTSGGAVENEQF
abundance: few; v_gene: TRBV7-9; j_gene: TRBJ1-2; CDR3aa: ASSPKSYGYT
abundance: NA; v_gene: TRBV7-9; j_gene: TRBJ1-2; CDR3aa: ASSLWGGDYGYT